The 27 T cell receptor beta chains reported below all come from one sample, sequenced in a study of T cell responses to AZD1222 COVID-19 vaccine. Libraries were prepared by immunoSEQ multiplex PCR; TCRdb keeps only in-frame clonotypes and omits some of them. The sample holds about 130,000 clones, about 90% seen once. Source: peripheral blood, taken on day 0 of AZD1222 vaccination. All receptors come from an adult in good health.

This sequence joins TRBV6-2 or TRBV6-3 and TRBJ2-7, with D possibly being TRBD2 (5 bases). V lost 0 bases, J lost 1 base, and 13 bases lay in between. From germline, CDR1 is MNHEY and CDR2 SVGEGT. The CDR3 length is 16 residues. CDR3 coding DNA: TGTGCCAGCAGTTACTCGAGGGCCGGGCAGTCCTACGAGCAGTACTTC. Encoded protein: CASSYSRAGQSYEQYF.

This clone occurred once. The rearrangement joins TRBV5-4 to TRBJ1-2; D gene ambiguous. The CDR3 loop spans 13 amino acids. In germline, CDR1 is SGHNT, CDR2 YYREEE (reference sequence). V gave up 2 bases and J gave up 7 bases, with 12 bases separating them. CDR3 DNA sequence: TGTGCCAGCAGCTTCCGGGATTTGGGTGGCTACACCTTC. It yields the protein CASSFRDLGGYTF.

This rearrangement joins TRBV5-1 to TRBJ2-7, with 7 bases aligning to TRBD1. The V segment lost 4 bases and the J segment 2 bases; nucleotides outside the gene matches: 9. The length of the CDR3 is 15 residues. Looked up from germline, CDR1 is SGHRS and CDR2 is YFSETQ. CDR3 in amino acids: CASSLNRGPTYEQYF. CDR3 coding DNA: TGCGCCAGCAGCCTGAACAGGGGACCAACCTACGAGCAGTACTTC.

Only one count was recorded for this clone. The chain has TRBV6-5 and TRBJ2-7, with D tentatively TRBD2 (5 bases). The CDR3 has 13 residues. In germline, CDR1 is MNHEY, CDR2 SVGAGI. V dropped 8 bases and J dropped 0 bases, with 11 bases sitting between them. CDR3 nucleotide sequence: TGTGCCAGCGAGTCGGGGAGCTCCTACGAGCAGTACTTC. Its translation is CASESGSSYEQYF.

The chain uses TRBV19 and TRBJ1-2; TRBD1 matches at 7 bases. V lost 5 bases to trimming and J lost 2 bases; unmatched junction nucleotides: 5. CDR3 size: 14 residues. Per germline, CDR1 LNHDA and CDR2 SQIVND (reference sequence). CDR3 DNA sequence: TGTGCCAGTAGTTTTCCAGGGGGAAACTATGGCTACACCTTC. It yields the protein CASSFPGGNYGYTF.

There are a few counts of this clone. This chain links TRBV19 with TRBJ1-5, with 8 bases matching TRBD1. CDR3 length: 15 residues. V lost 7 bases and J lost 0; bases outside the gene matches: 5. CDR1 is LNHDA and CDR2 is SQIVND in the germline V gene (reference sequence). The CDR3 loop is CASNTGGGSNQPQHF. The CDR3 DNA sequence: TGTGCCAGTAACACAGGGGGGGGTAGCAATCAGCCCCAGCATTTT. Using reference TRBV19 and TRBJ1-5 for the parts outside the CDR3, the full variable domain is DGGITQSPKYLFRKEGQNVTLSCEQNLNHDAMYWYRQDPGQGLRLIYYSQIVNDFQKGDIAEGYSVSREKKESFPLTVTSAQKNPTAFYLCASNTGGGSNQPQHFGDGTRLSIL.

Here the CDR3 DNA reads TGTGCCAGCAGTTTAGGCGGGGTTGGGCAGTACTTC. Translation gives CASSLGGVGQYF. This chain uses TRBV12-3 or TRBV12-4 with TRBJ2-7; a possible D gene is TRBD2 (6 bases). Trimming removed 1 base from V and 9 bases from J, with 10 bases in between. This CDR3 comprises 12 residues.

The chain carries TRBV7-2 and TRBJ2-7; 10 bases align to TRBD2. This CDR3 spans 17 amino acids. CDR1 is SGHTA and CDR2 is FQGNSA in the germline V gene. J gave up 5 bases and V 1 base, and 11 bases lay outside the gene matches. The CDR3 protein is CASSLVGASGSRNEQYF. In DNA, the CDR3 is TGTGCCAGCAGCTTAGTTGGTGCTAGCGGGAGCAGGAACGAGCAGTACTTC.

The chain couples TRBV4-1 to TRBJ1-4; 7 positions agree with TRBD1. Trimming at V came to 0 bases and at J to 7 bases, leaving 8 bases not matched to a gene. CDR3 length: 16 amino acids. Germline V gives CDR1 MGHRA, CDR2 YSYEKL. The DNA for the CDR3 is TGCGCCAGCAGCCAAGATTCGGCAGGGGGAGGTGAAAAACTGTTTTTT. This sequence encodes CASSQDSAGGGEKLFF.

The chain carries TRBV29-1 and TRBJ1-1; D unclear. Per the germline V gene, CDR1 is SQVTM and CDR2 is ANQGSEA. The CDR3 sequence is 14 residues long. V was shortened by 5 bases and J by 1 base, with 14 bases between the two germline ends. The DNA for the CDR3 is TGCAGCGTTCTTCCCCCCCCAGGGAACACTGAAGCTTTCTTT. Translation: CSVLPPPGNTEAFF.

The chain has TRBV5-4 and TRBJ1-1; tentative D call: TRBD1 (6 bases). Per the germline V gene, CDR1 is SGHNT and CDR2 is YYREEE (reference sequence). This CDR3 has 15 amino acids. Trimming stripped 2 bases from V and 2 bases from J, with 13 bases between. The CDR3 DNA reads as TGTGCCAGCAGCTTACCCGGACAGAGAAACACTGAAGCTTTCTTT. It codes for CASSLPGQRNTEAFF.

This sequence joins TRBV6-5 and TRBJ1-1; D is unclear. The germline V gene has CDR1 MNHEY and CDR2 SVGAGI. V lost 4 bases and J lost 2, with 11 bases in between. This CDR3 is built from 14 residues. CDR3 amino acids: CASSSPTLNTEAFF. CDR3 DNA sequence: TGTGCCAGCAGTTCCCCTACTTTAAACACTGAAGCTTTCTTT.

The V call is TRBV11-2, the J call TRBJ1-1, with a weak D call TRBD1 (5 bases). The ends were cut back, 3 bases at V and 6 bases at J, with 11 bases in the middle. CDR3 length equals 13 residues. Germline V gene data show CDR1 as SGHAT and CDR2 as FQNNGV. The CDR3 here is CASSLPGLAEAFF. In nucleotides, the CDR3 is TGTGCCAGCAGCTTGCCAGGGTTAGCTGAAGCTTTCTTT.

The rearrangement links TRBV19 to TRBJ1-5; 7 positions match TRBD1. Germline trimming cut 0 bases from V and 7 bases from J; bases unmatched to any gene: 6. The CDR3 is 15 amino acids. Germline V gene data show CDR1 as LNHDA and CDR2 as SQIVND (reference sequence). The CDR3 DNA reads TGTGCCAGTAGTATAGATCCTAGGGGGCACCAGCCCCAGCATTTT. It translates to CASSIDPRGHQPQHF.

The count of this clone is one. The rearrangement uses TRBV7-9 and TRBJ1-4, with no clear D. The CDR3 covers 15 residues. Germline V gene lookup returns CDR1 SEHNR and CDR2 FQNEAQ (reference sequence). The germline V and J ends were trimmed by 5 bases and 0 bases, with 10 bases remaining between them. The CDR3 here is CASSTRTPTNEKLFF. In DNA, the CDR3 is TGTGCCAGCAGCACCCGGACCCCAACTAATGAAAAACTGTTTTTT.

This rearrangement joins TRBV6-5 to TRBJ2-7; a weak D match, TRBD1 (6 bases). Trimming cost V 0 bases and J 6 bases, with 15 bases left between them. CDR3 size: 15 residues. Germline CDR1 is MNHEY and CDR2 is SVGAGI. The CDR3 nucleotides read TGTGCCAGCAGTTACTCGGAACAGGGCGGTGGCGAGCAGTACTTC. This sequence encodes CASSYSEQGGGEQYF.

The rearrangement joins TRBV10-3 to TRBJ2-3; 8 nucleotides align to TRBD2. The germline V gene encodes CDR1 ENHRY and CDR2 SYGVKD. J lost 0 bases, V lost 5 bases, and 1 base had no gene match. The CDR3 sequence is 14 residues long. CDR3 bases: TGTGCCATCAGTTCTAGCGGGAGCACAGATACGCAGTATTTT. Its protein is CAISSSGSTDTQYF.

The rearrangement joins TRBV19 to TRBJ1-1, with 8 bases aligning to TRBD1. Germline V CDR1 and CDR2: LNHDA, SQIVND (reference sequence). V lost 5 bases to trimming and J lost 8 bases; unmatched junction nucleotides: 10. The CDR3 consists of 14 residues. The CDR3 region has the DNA TGTGCCAGTAGTCCCCGGGACAGGCACGCGGAAGCTTTCTTT. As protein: CASSPRDRHAEAFF.

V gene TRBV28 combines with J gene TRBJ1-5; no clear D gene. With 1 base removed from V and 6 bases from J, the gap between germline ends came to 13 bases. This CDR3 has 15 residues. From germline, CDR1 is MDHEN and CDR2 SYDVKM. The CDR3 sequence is CASSLYPEPGQPQHF. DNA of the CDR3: TGTGCCAGCAGTTTATATCCAGAACCGGGTCAGCCCCAGCATTTT.

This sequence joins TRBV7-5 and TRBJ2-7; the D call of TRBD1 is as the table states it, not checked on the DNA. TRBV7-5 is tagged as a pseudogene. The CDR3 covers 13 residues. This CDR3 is CVRDRQGPGEQYF. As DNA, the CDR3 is TGTGTCAGAGACCGTCAGGGGCCGGGGGAGCAGTACTTC.

CDR3 in amino acids: CASSETPYEQYF. The CDR3 DNA reads as TGTGCCAGCAGTGAGACCCCCTACGAGCAGTACTTC. The chain recombines TRBV2 with TRBJ2-7; D unclear. The germline gives CDR1 SNHLY, CDR2 FYNNEI. The CDR3 contains 12 residues. V was pared by 3 bases and J by 2 bases, with 5 bases between.

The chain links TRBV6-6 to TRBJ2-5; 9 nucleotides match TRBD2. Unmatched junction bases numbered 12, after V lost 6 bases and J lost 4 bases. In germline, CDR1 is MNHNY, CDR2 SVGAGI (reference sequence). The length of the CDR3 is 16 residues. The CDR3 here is CASSWGSGGRGETQYF. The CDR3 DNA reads TGTGCCAGCAGCTGGGGCAGCGGGGGGCGTGGAGAGACCCAGTACTTC.

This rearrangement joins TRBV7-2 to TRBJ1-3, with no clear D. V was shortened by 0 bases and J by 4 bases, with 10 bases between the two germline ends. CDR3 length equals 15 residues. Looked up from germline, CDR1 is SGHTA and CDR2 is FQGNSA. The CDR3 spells CASSLARLSGNTIYF. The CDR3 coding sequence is TGTGCCAGCAGCTTAGCCCGATTAAGCGGAAACACCATATATTTT.

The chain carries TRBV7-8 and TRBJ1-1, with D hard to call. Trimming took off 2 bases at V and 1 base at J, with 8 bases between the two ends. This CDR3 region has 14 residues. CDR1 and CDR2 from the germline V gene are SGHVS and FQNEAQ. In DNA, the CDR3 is TGTGCCAGCAGCTTATCCCACACGAACACTGAAGCTTTCTTT. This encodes CASSLSHTNTEAFF.

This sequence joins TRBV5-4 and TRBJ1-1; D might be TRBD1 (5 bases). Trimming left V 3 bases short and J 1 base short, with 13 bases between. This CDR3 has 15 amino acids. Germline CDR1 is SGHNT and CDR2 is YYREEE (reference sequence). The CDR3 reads CASSSALGENTEAFF. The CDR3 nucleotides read TGTGCCAGCAGCTCCGCATTGGGGGAGAACACTGAAGCTTTCTTT.

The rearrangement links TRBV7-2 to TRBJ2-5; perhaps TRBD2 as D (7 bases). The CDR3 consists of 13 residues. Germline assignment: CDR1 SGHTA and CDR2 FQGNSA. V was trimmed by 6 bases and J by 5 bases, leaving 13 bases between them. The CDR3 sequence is CASSPGGGETQYF. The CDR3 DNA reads TGTGCCAGCAGTCCGGGGGGCGGGGAGACCCAGTACTTC.

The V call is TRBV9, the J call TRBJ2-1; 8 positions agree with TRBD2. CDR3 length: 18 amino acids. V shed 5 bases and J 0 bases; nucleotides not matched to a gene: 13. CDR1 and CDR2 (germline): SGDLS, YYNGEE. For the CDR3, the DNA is TGTGCCAGCAGGATGGTGGCGGGAGGCCCTAGCTCCTACAATGAGCAGTTCTTC. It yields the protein CASRMVAGGPSSYNEQFF.